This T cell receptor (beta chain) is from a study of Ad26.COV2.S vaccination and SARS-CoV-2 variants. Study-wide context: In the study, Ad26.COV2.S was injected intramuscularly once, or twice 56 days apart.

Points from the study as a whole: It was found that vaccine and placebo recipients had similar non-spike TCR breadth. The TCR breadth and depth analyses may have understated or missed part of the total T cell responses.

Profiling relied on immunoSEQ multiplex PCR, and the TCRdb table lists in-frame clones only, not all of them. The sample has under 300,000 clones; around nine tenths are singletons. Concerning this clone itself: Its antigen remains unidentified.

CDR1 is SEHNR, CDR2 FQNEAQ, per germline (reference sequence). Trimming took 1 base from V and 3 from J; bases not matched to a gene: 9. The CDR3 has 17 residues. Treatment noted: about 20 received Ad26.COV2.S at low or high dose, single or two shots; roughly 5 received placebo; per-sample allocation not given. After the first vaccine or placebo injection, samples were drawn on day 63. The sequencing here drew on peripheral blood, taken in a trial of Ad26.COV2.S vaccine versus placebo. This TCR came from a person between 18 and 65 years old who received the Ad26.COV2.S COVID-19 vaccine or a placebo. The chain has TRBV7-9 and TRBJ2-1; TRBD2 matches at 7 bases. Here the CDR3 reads CASSLGGTSANYNEQFF. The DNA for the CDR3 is TGTGCCAGCAGCTTAGGGGGCACTAGCGCCAACTACAATGAGCAGTTCTTC.